What follows are 5 T cell receptor beta chains derived from one specimen sequenced in a study of blood T cell repertoires in COVID-19. Assay used: immunoSEQ multiplex PCR; TCRdb lists only in-frame clones, some missing. Of roughly 200,000 clones in the sample, roughly nine tenths were seen once. The sample comprised PBMCs or T cells enriched from blood (not recorded which). The receptors were sampled from a woman aged 25 to 39 with acute COVID-19.

About this clone: The junction does not match germline at one end; this may be a read error. This chain links TRBV2 with TRBJ1-6, with D uncertain. This CDR3 is 17 amino acids long. Germline loops: CDR1 SNHLY, CDR2 FYNNEI. The CDR3 region is CASREGPGSSYNSPLHF. DNA of the CDR3: TGTGCCAGCAGGGAAGGGCCCGGGAGCTCCTATAATTCACCCCTCCACTTT. The whole variable domain, remainder taken from reference TRBV2 and TRBJ1-6, is EPEVTQTPSHQVTQMGQEVILRCVPISNHLYFYWYRQILGQKVEFLVSFYNNEISEKSEIFDDQFSVERPDGSNFTLKIRSTKLEDSAMYFCASREGPGSSYNSPLHFGNGTRLTVT.

This clone was observed once. V and J are TRBV5-1 and TRBJ1-1; D is undetermined. The CDR3 loop spans 13 amino acids. Germline CDR1 reads SGHRS; CDR2 reads YFSETQ. V shed 5 bases and J shed 1 base, with 9 bases lying between them. CDR3 nucleotide sequence: TGCGCCAGCAGGGACTCAGGGAACACTGAAGCTTTCTTT. Amino acids: CASRDSGNTEAFF.

The chain links TRBV6-5 to TRBJ1-3; 7 nucleotides align to TRBD1. The ends lost 10 bases at V and 1 base at J; junction bases unmatched: 4. This CDR3 contains 13 residues. CDR1 is MNHEY, CDR2 SVGAGI, per germline. The CDR3 bases are TGTGCCACCCAGGGGGATTCTGGAAACACCATATATTTT. Its translation: CATQGDSGNTIYF.

The V call is TRBV5-6, the J call TRBJ2-3; 8 bases agree with TRBD2. This CDR3 has 16 amino acids. V was clipped by 4 bases and J by 5 bases; unmatched bases: 12. Germline V gene data show CDR1 as SGHDT and CDR2 as YYEEEE. The CDR3 here is CASSGDSGGPQDTQYF. The CDR3, as DNA: TGTGCCAGCAGCGGGGATTCGGGGGGGCCCCAAGATACGCAGTATTTT.

This chain uses TRBV9 with TRBJ2-2; 8 nucleotides match TRBD1. The V gene end was trimmed by 0 bases and the J gene end by 5 bases; junction bases not matched to a gene: 9. CDR1 and CDR2 (germline): SGDLS, YYNGEE. There are 17 residues in the CDR3. Here the CDR3 DNA reads TGTGCCAGCAGCGTAGAATGGGACAGGCCCCAAACCGGGGAGCTGTTTTTT. Translating gives CASSVEWDRPQTGELFF.